This T cell receptor (beta chain) appears in the sequencing data of a study of OX40 agonist ivuxolimab in advanced cancers. On the study more broadly: It was ivuxolimab, an agonistic anti-OX40 (CD134) antibody, that patients were treated with. Partial responses occurred in three patients (one hepatocellular carcinoma, two cutaneous melanoma).

The CDR3 extends over 15 amino acids. Germline CDR1 reads SGHRS; CDR2 reads YFSETQ. With V trimmed by 2 bases and J by 8 bases, 8 bases remained unmatched. The data were produced by immunoSEQ multiplex PCR, yet TCRdb's version contains in-frame clones alone and is incomplete. Found here are some 98,000 clones, 85% to 95% of them singletons; the top ten hold over 0.2%. Overall study findings and caveats: In general, CD8+ T cells held more expanded clones than CD4+ did, on average. Partly responding patients at 0.1-3.0 mg/kg showed some of the smallest clonal expansion.

Note on this clone: The target antigen is unknown.

The sample here was CD4+ or CD8+ T cells sorted from blood, taken in a trial of the OX40 agonist ivuxolimab. The clonotype was recovered from an adult with an advanced solid tumor such as melanoma, head and neck, liver or kidney cancer. The V and J genes are TRBV5-1 and TRBJ2-1; 9 positions agree with TRBD2. The CDR3 sequence is CASSFAGGPWDEQFF. The CDR3, as DNA: TGCGCCAGCAGCTTCGCGGGGGGGCCTTGGGATGAGCAGTTCTTC.